The 20 T cell receptor beta chains reported below all come from one sample, sequenced in a study of blood T cell repertoires in COVID-19. Data came from immunoSEQ multiplex PCR; TCRdb stores just in-frame clones and leaves some out. The sample contains some 490,000 clones, 70% to 90% of which appear only once. The sequenced sample was peripheral blood. The receptors derive from a human donor in a cohort sampled during active COVID-19.

In its sample, this clone was seen a few times. Distinct nucleotide sequences in the sample also encode this CDR3. The V call is TRBV7-2, the J call TRBJ1-1; D is unclear. Trimming cost V 3 bases and J 2 bases, with 7 bases left between them. This CDR3 is 13 amino acids long. Germline-derived CDR1 and CDR2 are SGHTA and FQGNSA. The CDR3 DNA is TGTGCCAGCAGCTTCACAGAAAACACTGAAGCTTTCTTT. It specifies CASSFTENTEAFF.

In nucleotides, the CDR3 is TGTGCCAGCGGGCTACGACAGAATCAGCCCCAGCATTTT. Its translation is CASGLRQNQPQHF. J is TRBJ1-5 and V is TRBV28, with D tentatively TRBD1 (5 bases). Per the germline V gene, CDR1 is MDHEN and CDR2 is SYDVKM. This CDR3 contains 13 residues. V lost 8 bases and J 4 bases, leaving 12 bases between the germline ends.

The rearrangement links TRBV25-1 to TRBJ2-6; a possible D gene is TRBD1 (5 bases). The germline V gene has CDR1 MGHDK and CDR2 SYGVNS. V was cut by 1 base and J by 4 bases, with 17 bases left in between. The CDR3 runs to 18 residues. The CDR3 DNA is TGTGCCAGCAGTGAATTAGGGGCCGACCCAGCCGGGGCCAACGTCCTGACTTTC. Protein product: CASSELGADPAGANVLTF.

The V gene is TRBV9, the J gene TRBJ1-1; D not certain. Germline V gives CDR1 SGDLS, CDR2 YYNGEE. V was cut by 0 bases and J by 8 bases, with 8 bases left in between. CDR3 length: 12 amino acids. In DNA, the CDR3 is TGTGCCAGCAGCGTAGTCCAGTCCGAAGCTTTCTTT. Its translation is CASSVVQSEAFF.

On this clone: The sample holds other DNA sequences that translate to the same CDR3. The chain is built from TRBV18 and TRBJ1-1; TRBD1 might be the D (5 bases). CDR1 and CDR2 (germline): KGHSH, LQKENI. V lost 0 bases to trimming and J lost 5 bases, with 7 bases between them. The CDR3 runs 13 residues. CDR3 region: CASSPPGRTEAFF. The DNA of the CDR3 is TGTGCCAGCTCACCACCGGGGCGAACTGAAGCTTTCTTT.

V is TRBV7-9 and J is TRBJ2-1, with 10 positions matching TRBD2. V shed 4 bases and J 3 bases; nucleotides not matched to a gene: 6. The CDR3 has 16 residues. Germline lookup yields CDR1 SEHNR and CDR2 FQNEAQ (reference sequence). The CDR3 loop is CASSSLAGENYNEQFF. The CDR3 region has the DNA TGTGCCAGCAGCTCCCTAGCGGGGGAGAACTACAATGAGCAGTTCTTC.

J is TRBJ2-1 and V is TRBV14; the match to TRBD2 covers 11 bases. The CDR3 covers 15 residues. V was pared by 6 bases and J by 3 bases, with 4 bases of the junction left unmatched. The germline V gene encodes CDR1 SGHDN and CDR2 FVKESK. CDR3: CASSLTSGNYNEQFF. The CDR3 DNA is TGTGCCAGCAGTCTGACTAGCGGGAACTACAATGAGCAGTTCTTC.

This clone was seen once. V gene TRBV15 combines with J gene TRBJ1-3, with D unresolved. The CDR3 contains 16 residues. Germline-derived CDR1 and CDR2 are LNHNV and YYDKDF (reference sequence). V lost 1 base, J lost 2 bases, and 12 bases lay in between. The CDR3 bases are TGTGCCACCAGCAGAGCCTACGCCGGGACTGGAAACACCATATATTTT. It encodes CATSRAYAGTGNTIYF.

The rearrangement uses TRBV7-2 and TRBJ2-5; tentatively, D is TRBD1 (5 bases). Germline V gene data show CDR1 as SGHTA and CDR2 as FQGNSA. V dropped 4 bases and J dropped 1 base, with 10 bases sitting between them. This CDR3 has 14 residues. The CDR3 spells CASSYRDSQETQYF. The CDR3 region has the DNA TGTGCCAGCAGCTACAGAGACAGCCAAGAGACCCAGTACTTC.

Regarding this clone: The germline gene is not matched at one end of the junction; a read error may be the cause. V is TRBV6-2 or TRBV6-3 and J is TRBJ1-2, with D uncertain. Germline CDR1 reads MNHEY; CDR2 reads SVGEGT. The length of the CDR3 is 13 residues. The CDR3 loop is CASSYSNIDGGSF. The CDR3 DNA reads TGTGCCAGCAGTTACTCGAACATTGATGGAGGATCCTTC.

The genes are TRBV2 and TRBJ1-2, with a weak D call TRBD1 (5 bases). Germline CDR1 is SNHLY and CDR2 is FYNNEI. This CDR3 spans 14 amino acids. V was clipped by 6 bases and J by 4 bases, with 15 bases between them. The CDR3 spells CASSYLSRGYGYTF. The CDR3 nucleotides read TGTGCCAGCAGCTATCTTTCTAGGGGCTATGGCTACACCTTC.

This chain joins TRBV6-6 and TRBJ2-3; the D gene is possibly TRBD2 (5 bases). V lost 3 bases and J 5 bases, leaving 9 bases between the germline ends. CDR3 size: 13 residues. Germline lookup yields CDR1 MNHNY and CDR2 SVGAGI (reference sequence). CDR3 nucleotide sequence: TGTGCCAGCAGTTATCGACGGGAAGATACGCAGTATTTT. Protein product: CASSYRREDTQYF.

The chain has TRBV28 and TRBJ2-7, with 10 bases lining up with TRBD1. From germline, CDR1 is MDHEN and CDR2 SYDVKM. CDR3 length: 14 amino acids. The V gene end was trimmed by 4 bases and the J gene end by 3 bases; junction bases not matched to a gene: 3. CDR3 in DNA: TGTGCCAGCAGTTACGGACAGGGGGGCTACGAGCAGTACTTC. Encoded protein: CASSYGQGGYEQYF. Together with reference TRBV28 and TRBJ2-7, the CDR3 gives the full variable domain: DVKVTQSSRYLVKRTGEKVFLECVQDMDHENMFWYRQDPGLGLRLIYFSYDVKMKEKGDIPEGYSVSREKKERFSLILESASTNQTSMYLCASSYGQGGYEQYFGPGTRLTVT.

V and J are TRBV11-2 and TRBJ1-3, with no clear D. The CDR3 covers 13 residues. The V end lost 5 bases, the J end lost 2 bases, and 7 bases lay between the germline ends. Germline V gene data show CDR1 as SGHAT and CDR2 as FQNNGV. CDR3 in DNA: TGTGCCAGCAGCCTAATTACTGGAAACACCATATATTTT. The encoded protein is CASSLITGNTIYF.

The V gene is TRBV29-1, the J gene TRBJ2-3; 10 bases map to TRBD2. The CDR3 has 15 amino acids. From germline, CDR1 is SQVTM and CDR2 ANQGSEA. The V segment lost 6 bases and the J segment 3 bases; nucleotides outside the gene matches: 9. DNA of the CDR3: TGCAGCGTCGCCTCTAGCGGGAGAGGGACAGATACGCAGTATTTT. Amino acids: CSVASSGRGTDTQYF.

The rearrangement links TRBV27 to TRBJ1-2, with TRBD1 identical over 9 bases. There are 15 residues in the CDR3. CDR1 and CDR2 from the germline V gene are MNHEY and SMNVEV (reference sequence). The V gene end was trimmed by 8 bases and the J gene end by 5 bases; junction bases not matched to a gene: 12. The CDR3 protein is CASSYWGQGFYGYTF. The CDR3, as DNA: TGTGCCAGCTCCTACTGGGGACAGGGATTTTATGGCTACACCTTC.

The chain links TRBV6-5 to TRBJ1-3; 10 bases are a match to TRBD1. The CDR3 has 15 residues. Germline trimming cut 2 bases from V and 8 bases from J; bases unmatched to any gene: 6. Per germline, CDR1 MNHEY and CDR2 SVGAGI. Here the CDR3 DNA reads TGTGCCAGCAGTTACCGCCCTGGGACAGGGGACACCATATATTTT. Protein product: CASSYRPGTGDTIYF.

The chain links TRBV19 to TRBJ2-1; maybe TRBD1 (6 bases). The germline V gene encodes CDR1 LNHDA and CDR2 SQIVND (reference sequence). V lost 1 base and J lost 6, with 13 bases in between. This CDR3 has 15 residues. The CDR3 nucleotides read TGTGCCAGTAGTATAGGGGGGCCCCTAATCAATGAGCAGTTCTTC. Its translation is CASSIGGPLINEQFF.

The chain recombines TRBV5-1 with TRBJ1-4; 7 positions agree with TRBD1. V was pared by 4 bases and J by 4 bases, with 7 bases of the junction left unmatched. This CDR3 has 15 amino acids. Germline CDR1 and CDR2: SGHRS and YFSETQ. CDR3 amino acids: CASSPAGTDNEKLFF. The CDR3 bases are TGCGCCAGCAGCCCGGCCGGGACAGATAATGAAAAACTGTTTTTT.

The sample holds a few counts of this clone. The chain uses TRBV14 and TRBJ1-2; D gene unclear. Per germline, CDR1 SGHDN and CDR2 FVKESK. Trimming removed 4 bases from V and 9 bases from J, with 9 bases in between. This CDR3 has 11 residues. In nucleotides, the CDR3 is TGTGCCAGCAGCCCGAGACAAAGCTACACCTTC. This codes for CASSPRQSYTF.